These T cell receptor beta chains were read from a single sample in a study of cytomegalovirus exposure and HLA in healthy donors. TCRdb's table, derived via immunoSEQ multiplex PCR, lists solely in-frame clones and lacks some. The sample includes about 200,000 clones, about 80% of them seen just once. The sequenced material came from PBMCs. The receptor source for this set is a woman between 25 and 40 years old in good health and CMV-seronegative. The CDR3 runs from the conserved cysteine through the conserved F or W. The order of the fields is D gene, V gene, J gene, clone size, CDR3 protein, CDR3 DNA. The D gene is left open where the match is weak. Size values are once, few and many counts, or a class for expanded clones, and some rows have none.

>TRBD1|TRBV18|TRBJ1-2|-
CASSGMTGGTASDYGYTF
TGTGCCAGCTCAGGAATGACAGGGGGAACGGCTAGTGACTATGGCTACACCTTC
>TRBD2|TRBV5-1|TRBJ2-7|-
CASSLALSREVYEQYF
TGCGCCAGCAGCTTGGCCCTCTCGCGGGAGGTTTACGAGCAGTACTTC
>TRBD1|TRBV28|TRBJ1-4|-
CASRTPRQGGQLFF
TGTGCCAGCAGGACACCCAGACAGGGGGGACAACTGTTTTTT
>-|TRBV5-4|TRBJ1-4|-
CASSLKGVGEKLFF
TGTGCCAGCAGCTTGAAAGGGGTGGGTGAAAAACTGTTTTTT
>-|TRBV6-1|TRBJ2-2|-
CASSVWRGNTGELFF
TGTGCCAGCAGTGTTTGGAGGGGAAACACCGGGGAGCTGTTTTTT
>TRBD1|TRBV5-1|TRBJ1-1|-
CASSLETQGDEAFF
TGCGCCAGCAGCTTGGAGACCCAGGGGGATGAAGCTTTCTTT
>-|TRBV18|TRBJ2-5|-
CASSPGTLQETQYF
TGTGCCAGCTCACCAGGGACACTCCAAGAGACCCAGTACTTC
>-|TRBV5-4|TRBJ1-4|-
CASSFNRVGEKLFF
TGTGCCAGCAGCTTTAACAGGGTTGGGGAAAAACTGTTTTTT
>TRBD1|TRBV5-1|TRBJ1-1|once
CASSPRTGGETEAFF
TGCGCCAGCAGCCCTCGGACAGGGGGGGAGACTGAAGCTTTCTTT
>TRBD1|TRBV5-6|TRBJ2-3|few
CASSGGTGTGGTDTQYF
TGTGCCAGCAGCGGCGGGACCGGGACAGGGGGCACAGATACGCAGTATTTT
>TRBD2|TRBV10-3|TRBJ2-1|-
CAISREGLVNEQFF
TGTGCCATCTCACGGGAGGGCCTAGTCAATGAGCAGTTCTTC
>-|TRBV28|TRBJ2-5|-
CASSLFPAEEDQETQYF
TGTGCCAGCAGTTTATTCCCCGCGGAGGAGGACCAAGAGACCCAGTACTTC
>-|TRBV10-3|TRBJ2-2|once
CAISGTPTGELFF
TGTGCCATCAGCGGGACTCCCACCGGGGAGCTGTTTTTT
>-|TRBV25-1|TRBJ2-5|-
CASSEYLAGGPETQYF
TGTGCCAGCAGTGAATATCTGGCAGGAGGCCCAGAGACCCAGTACTTC
>-|TRBV15|TRBJ2-5|-
CALRIGETQYF
TGTGCCCTCCGGATCGGGGAGACCCAGTACTTC
>-|TRBV7-9|TRBJ1-2|-
CASSLASNYGYTF
TGTGCCAGCAGCTTAGCCTCCAACTATGGCTACACCTTC
>-|TRBV19|TRBJ2-4|-
CASSIGTVLAKNIQYF
TGTGCCAGTAGTATAGGGACAGTACTAGCCAAAAACATTCAGTACTTC
>TRBD1|TRBV10-3|TRBJ1-2|-
CAITPQGDSTYGYTF
TGTGCCATCACCCCCCAGGGGGACAGCACCTATGGCTACACCTTC
>-|TRBV1|TRBJ2-3|once
CTSSQDRLAGVSTDTQYF
TGCACCAGCAGCCAAGATCGCCTAGCGGGCGTTAGCACAGATACGCAGTATTTT
>TRBD2|TRBV6-1|TRBJ2-3|-
CASSERRASGRQNTQYF
TGTGCCAGCAGTGAAAGGAGGGCTAGCGGGAGACAAAATACGCAGTATTTT
>TRBD1|TRBV19|TRBJ1-4|-
CASRRDSWNEKLFF
TGTGCCAGTAGAAGGGACAGTTGGAATGAAAAACTGTTTTTT
>TRBD1|TRBV9|TRBJ1-2|-
CASSVGGQGKVYTF
TGTGCCAGCAGCGTAGGTGGACAGGGGAAAGTCTACACCTTC
>TRBD2|TRBV9|TRBJ2-2|few
CASSVGIIAGGSGTGELFF
TGTGCCAGCAGCGTTGGTATTATAGCGGGGGGTTCAGGCACCGGGGAGCTGTTTTTT
>TRBD2|TRBV28|TRBJ2-1|-
CASTFVGGLAAYNEQFF
TGTGCCAGCACCTTCGTGGGGGGACTAGCGGCCTACAATGAGCAGTTCTTC
>-|TRBV2|TRBJ1-1|-
CASYREGIGAFF
TGTGCCAGCTATAGGGAGGGCATAGGAGCTTTCTTT
>-|TRBV7-5|TRBJ2-1|once
CARSQPSGTGYNEQFF
TGTGCCAGAAGCCAACCATCAGGGACTGGATACAATGAGCAGTTCTTC
>-|TRBV14|TRBJ2-7|-
CASSQDYSGPSYEQYF
TGTGCCAGCAGCCAAGATTACAGCGGGCCCTCCTACGAGCAGTACTTC
>-|TRBV6-5|TRBJ2-7|once
CASSYSREKREQYF
TGTGCCAGCAGTTACTCCCGGGAGAAGCGGGAGCAGTACTTC
>TRBD2|TRBV7-9|TRBJ2-2|-
CASTPGRVDTGELFF
TGTGCCAGCACCCCGGGGAGGGTGGACACCGGGGAGCTGTTTTTT
>TRBD2|TRBV15|TRBJ2-7|-
CATSRDLIGGNEQYF
TGTGCCACCAGCAGAGATCTAATCGGGGGGAACGAGCAGTACTTC
>-|TRBV30|TRBJ2-7|-
CAWSVRYRSYEQYF
TGTGCCTGGAGTGTACGGTACAGATCCTACGAGCAGTACTTC
>-|TRBV9|TRBJ1-3|-
CASSTQPGSSGNTIYF
TGTGCCAGCAGCACGCAGCCGGGAAGCTCTGGAAACACCATATATTTT
>-|TRBV6-1|TRBJ1-5|few
CASRGKPHLHQPQHF
TGTGCCAGTAGGGGGAAGCCACACCTTCATCAGCCCCAGCATTTT
>TRBD2|TRBV5-1|TRBJ2-7|-
CASSTHLSGSRTYEQYF
TGCGCCAGCAGCACCCACCTTAGCGGGAGTCGGACCTACGAGCAGTACTTC
>-|TRBV2|TRBJ1-6|-
CASKGRDRSPLHF
TGTGCCAGCAAGGGCAGGGATAGATCACCCCTCCACTTT
>-|TRBV6-5|TRBJ2-3|-
CASKWGHLSTDTQYF
TGTGCCAGCAAATGGGGACACCTGAGCACAGATACGCAGTATTTT
>TRBD2|TRBV9|TRBJ2-7|-
CASSLGLAFTYEQYF
TGTGCCAGCAGCCTCGGACTAGCGTTCACCTACGAGCAGTACTTC
>TRBD2|TRBV6-6|TRBJ2-3|-
CASSYSSASGKGTQYF
TGTGCCAGCAGTTACTCGAGCGCTAGCGGGAAGGGTACGCAGTATTTT
>-|TRBV28|TRBJ2-2|-
CASSLGGTGNTGELFF
TGTGCCAGCAGTTTGGGTGGCACGGGGAACACCGGGGAGCTGTTTTTT
>-|TRBV2|TRBJ1-3|once
CASSVRSAGGGNTIYF
TGTGCCAGCAGTGTTCGATCCGCAGGAGGTGGAAACACCATATATTTT
>-|TRBV5-4|TRBJ1-2|-
CASSLETFSQIYGYTF
TGTGCCAGCAGCTTGGAGACATTTTCTCAAATCTATGGCTACACCTTC
>TRBD2|TRBV6-5|TRBJ2-7|once
CASSPTSGYKRYF
TGTGCCAGCAGTCCGACTAGCGGCTATAAGAGGTACTTC
>TRBD2|TRBV7-8|TRBJ2-3|-
CASCSGAYVGTDTQYF
TGTGCCAGCTGTAGCGGGGCTTACGTTGGCACAGATACGCAGTATTTT
>-|TRBV28|TRBJ2-2|-
CASTDSPGELFF
TGTGCCAGCACCGACAGTCCCGGGGAGCTGTTTTTT
>TRBD2|TRBV4-1|TRBJ2-7|-
CASSQGLAVNEQYF
TGCGCCAGCAGCCAAGGACTAGCGGTAAACGAGCAGTACTTC
>-|TRBV5-1|TRBJ2-3|-
CASSLAGSPDTQYF
TGCGCCAGCAGCTTGGCTGGCAGTCCAGATACGCAGTATTTT
>-|TRBV2|TRBJ1-4|-
CASNTFGGASTNEKLFF
TGTGCCAGCAACACCTTCGGGGGGGCTTCAACTAATGAAAAACTGTTTTTT
>-|TRBV11-3|TRBJ1-3|once
CASSPTRRSSGNTIYF
TGTGCCAGCAGCCCAACTCGACGGAGCTCTGGAAACACCATATATTTT
>TRBD1|TRBV6-5|TRBJ1-1|-
CASSPGGMNTEAFF
TGTGCCAGCAGCCCAGGGGGTATGAACACTGAAGCTTTCTTT
>-|TRBV19|TRBJ2-3|-
CASSMDGGYTQYF
TGTGCCAGTAGTATGGATGGAGGTTATACGCAGTATTTT